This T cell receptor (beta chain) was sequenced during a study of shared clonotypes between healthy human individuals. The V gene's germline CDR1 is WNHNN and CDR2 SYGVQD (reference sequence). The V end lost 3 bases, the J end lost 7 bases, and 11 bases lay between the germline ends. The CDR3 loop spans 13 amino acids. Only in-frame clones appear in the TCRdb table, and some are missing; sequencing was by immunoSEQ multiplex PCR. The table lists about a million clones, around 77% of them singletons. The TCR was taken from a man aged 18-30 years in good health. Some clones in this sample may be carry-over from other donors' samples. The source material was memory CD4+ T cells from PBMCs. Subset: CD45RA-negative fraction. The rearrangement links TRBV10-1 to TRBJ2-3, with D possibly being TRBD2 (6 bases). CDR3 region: CASSDGSMNTQYF. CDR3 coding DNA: TGCGCCAGCAGTGACGGGAGTATGAATACGCAGTATTTT.